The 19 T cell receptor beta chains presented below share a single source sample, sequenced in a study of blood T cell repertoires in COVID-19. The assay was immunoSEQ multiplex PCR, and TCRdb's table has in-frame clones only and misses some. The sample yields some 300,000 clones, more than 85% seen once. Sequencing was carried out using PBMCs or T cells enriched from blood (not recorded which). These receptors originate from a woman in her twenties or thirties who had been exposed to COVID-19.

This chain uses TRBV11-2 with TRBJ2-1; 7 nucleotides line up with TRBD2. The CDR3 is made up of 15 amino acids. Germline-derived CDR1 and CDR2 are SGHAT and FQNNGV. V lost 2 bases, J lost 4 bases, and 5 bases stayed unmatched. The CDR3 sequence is CASSLWLADYNEQFF. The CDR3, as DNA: TGTGCCAGCAGCTTATGGCTAGCGGATTACAATGAGCAGTTCTTC.

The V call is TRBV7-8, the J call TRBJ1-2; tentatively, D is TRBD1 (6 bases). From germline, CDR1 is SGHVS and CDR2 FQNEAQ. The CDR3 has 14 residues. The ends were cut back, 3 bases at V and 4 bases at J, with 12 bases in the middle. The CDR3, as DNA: TGTGCCAGCAGCTTGACAGGAATTGGCTATGGCTACACCTTC. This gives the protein CASSLTGIGYGYTF.

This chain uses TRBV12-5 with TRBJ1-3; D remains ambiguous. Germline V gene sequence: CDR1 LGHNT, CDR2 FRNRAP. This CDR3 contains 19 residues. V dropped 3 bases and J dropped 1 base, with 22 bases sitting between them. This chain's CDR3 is CASGFPTGKFPLSGNTIYF. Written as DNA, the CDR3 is TGTGCTAGTGGTTTTCCGACGGGGAAGTTCCCATTGTCTGGAAACACCATATATTTT.

CDR3 in amino acids: CASSLSAGSEAFF. The CDR3 bases are TGTGCCAGCAGTTTATCAGCCGGGTCTGAAGCTTTCTTT. V gene TRBV27 combines with J gene TRBJ1-1; D ambiguous. Germline V gene data show CDR1 as MNHEY and CDR2 as SMNVEV (reference sequence). The CDR3 consists of 13 residues. V lost 0 bases to trimming and J lost 6 bases, with 8 bases between them.

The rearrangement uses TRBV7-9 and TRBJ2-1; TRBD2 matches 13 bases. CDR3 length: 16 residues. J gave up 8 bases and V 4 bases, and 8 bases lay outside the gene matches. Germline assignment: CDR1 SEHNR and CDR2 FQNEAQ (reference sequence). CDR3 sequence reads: CASSSTLAGGLDEQFF. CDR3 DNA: TGTGCCAGCAGCTCAACACTAGCGGGGGGGCTCGATGAGCAGTTCTTC. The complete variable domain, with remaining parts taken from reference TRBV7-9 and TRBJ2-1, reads DTGVSQNPRHKITKRGQNVTFRCDPISEHNRLYWYRQTLGQGPEFLTYFQNEAQLEKSRLLSDRFSAERPKGSFSTLEIQRTEQGDSAMYLCASSSTLAGGLDEQFFGPGTRLTVL.

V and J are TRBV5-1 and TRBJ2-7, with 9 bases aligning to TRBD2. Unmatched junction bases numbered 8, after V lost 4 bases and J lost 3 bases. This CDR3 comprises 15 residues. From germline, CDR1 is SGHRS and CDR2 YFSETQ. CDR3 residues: CASSPIARGGYEQYF. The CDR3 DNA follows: TGCGCCAGCAGCCCGATAGCGCGGGGGGGCTACGAGCAGTACTTC. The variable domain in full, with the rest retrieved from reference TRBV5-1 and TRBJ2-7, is KAGVTQTPRYLIKTRGQQVTLSCSPISGHRSVSWYQQTPGQGLQFLFEYFSETQRNKGNFPGRFSGRQFSNSRSEMNVSTLELGDSALYLCASSPIARGGYEQYFGPGTRLTVT.

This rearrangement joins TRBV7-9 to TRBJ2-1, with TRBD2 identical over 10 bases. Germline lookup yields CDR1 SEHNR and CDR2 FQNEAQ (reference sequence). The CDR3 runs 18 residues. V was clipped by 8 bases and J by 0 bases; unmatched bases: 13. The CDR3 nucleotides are TGTGCCAGCCGCCCAGGTAGCGGGGGGCCGAGCTCCTACAATGAGCAGTTCTTC. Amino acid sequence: CASRPGSGGPSSYNEQFF.

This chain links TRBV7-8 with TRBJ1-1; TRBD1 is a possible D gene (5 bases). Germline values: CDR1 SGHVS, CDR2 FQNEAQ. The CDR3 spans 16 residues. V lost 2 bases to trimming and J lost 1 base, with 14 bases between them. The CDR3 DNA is TGTGCCAGCAGCTTAAGGGTAGGGGCGGCGAACACTGAAGCTTTCTTT. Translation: CASSLRVGAANTEAFF.

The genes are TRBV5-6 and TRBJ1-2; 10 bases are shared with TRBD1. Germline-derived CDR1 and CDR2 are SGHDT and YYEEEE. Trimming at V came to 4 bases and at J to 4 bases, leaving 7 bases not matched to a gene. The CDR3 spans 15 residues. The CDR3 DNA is TGTGCCAGCAGCCCCCGGGACAGGGGTCCCTATGGCTACACCTTC. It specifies CASSPRDRGPYGYTF.

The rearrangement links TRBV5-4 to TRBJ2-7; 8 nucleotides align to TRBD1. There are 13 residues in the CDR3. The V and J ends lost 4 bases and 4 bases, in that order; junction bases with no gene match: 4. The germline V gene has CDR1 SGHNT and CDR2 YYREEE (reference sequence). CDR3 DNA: TGTGCCAGCAGCGCAGGGGGCTCATACGAGCAGTACTTC. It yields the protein CASSAGGSYEQYF.

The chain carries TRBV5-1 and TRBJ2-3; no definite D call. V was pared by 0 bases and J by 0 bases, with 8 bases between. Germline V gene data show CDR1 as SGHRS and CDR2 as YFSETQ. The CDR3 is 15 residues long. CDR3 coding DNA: TGCGCCAGCAGCTTGGCACTAAGAAGCACAGATACGCAGTATTTT. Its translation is CASSLALRSTDTQYF.

The CDR3 region is CASSLERGGYNEQFF. Written as DNA, the CDR3 is TGTGCCAGCAGCTTAGAGCGGGGGGGCTACAATGAGCAGTTCTTC. This chain joins TRBV7-2 and TRBJ2-1; 10 bases align to TRBD2. In germline, CDR1 is SGHTA, CDR2 FQGNSA. The V segment lost 1 base and the J segment 3 bases; nucleotides outside the gene matches: 0. The CDR3 covers 15 residues.

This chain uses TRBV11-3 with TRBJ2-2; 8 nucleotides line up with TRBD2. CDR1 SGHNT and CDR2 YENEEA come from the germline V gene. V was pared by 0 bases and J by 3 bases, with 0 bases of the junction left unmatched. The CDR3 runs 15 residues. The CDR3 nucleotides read TGTGCCAGCAGCTTAGAGCGGGGGGACACCGGGGAGCTGTTTTTT. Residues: CASSLERGDTGELFF.

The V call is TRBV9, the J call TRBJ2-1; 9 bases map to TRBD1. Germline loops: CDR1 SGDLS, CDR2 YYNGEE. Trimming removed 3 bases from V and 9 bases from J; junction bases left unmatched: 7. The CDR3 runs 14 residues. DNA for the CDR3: TGTGCCAGCAGCGCCCTACAGGGGGCGGGTGAGCAGTTCTTC. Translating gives CASSALQGAGEQFF.

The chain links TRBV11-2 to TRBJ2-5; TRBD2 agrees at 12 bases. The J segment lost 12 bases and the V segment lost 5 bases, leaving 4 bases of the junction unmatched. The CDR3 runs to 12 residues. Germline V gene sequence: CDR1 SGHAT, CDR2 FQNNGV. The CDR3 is CASSELAGGKYF. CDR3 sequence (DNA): TGTGCCAGCAGCGAACTAGCGGGGGGCAAGTACTTC.

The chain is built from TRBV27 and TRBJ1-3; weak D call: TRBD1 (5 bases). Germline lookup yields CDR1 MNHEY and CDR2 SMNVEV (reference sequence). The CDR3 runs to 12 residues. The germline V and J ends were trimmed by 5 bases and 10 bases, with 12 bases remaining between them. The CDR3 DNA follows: TGTGCCAGCAGTATGGGTCGGGGGACCATATATTTT. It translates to CASSMGRGTIYF.

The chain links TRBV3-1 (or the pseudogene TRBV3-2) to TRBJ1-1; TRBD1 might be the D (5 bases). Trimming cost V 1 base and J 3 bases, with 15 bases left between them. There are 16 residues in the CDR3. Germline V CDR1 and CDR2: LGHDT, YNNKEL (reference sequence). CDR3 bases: TGTGCCAGCAGCCAAGTATACCCTCCGGGGGACACTGAAGCTTTCTTT. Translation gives CASSQVYPPGDTEAFF.

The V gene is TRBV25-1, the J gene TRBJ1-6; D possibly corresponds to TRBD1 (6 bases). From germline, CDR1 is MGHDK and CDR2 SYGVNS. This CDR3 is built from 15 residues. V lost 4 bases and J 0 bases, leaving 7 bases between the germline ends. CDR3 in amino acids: CASSGGGSYNSPLHF. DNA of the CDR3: TGTGCCAGCAGTGGAGGGGGCTCCTATAATTCACCCCTCCACTTT.

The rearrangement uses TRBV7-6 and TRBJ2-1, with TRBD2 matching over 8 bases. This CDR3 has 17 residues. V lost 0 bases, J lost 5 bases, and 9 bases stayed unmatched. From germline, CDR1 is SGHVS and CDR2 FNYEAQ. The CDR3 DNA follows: TGTGCCAGCAGCTTAGCGGGGGAGCGGGGGCCTCACAATGAGCAGTTCTTC. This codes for CASSLAGERGPHNEQFF.